The 8 T cell receptor beta chains given below trace back to one sample, sequenced in a study of post-analysis software for immune sequencing data. The study's findings and limits: Comparison of patients with controls showed 4 to 6 TRBV segments more frequent in patients, TRBV5-6, TRBV5-1 and TRBV20-1 among them.

These receptors are not linked to any known antigen. Sequencing libraries made from TCR beta cDNA carried unique molecular identifiers. TCRdb recomputed calls from the PCR reads with MiXCR, one row per CDR3 protein. This table holds hundreds of thousands of distinct CDR3 sequences, 55% to 60% found once. Input material: blood. The receptors here all came from a girl aged 2 to 10 with multiple sclerosis.

This chain links TRBV6-2 or TRBV6-3 with TRBJ2-3, with D tentatively TRBD2 (7 bases). The V gene lost 5 bases and the J gene lost 5 bases, with 17 bases spanning the gap. Germline CDR1 is MNHEY and CDR2 is SVGEGT. This CDR3 contains 15 residues. CDR3 residues: CASSRGAGAGDTQYF. CDR3 nucleotides: TGTGCCAGCAGTAGAGGGGCGGGGGCGGGAGATACGCAGTATTTT.

The chain links TRBV7-2 to TRBJ1-1, with a weak D call TRBD1 (5 bases). The ends were cut back, 0 bases at V and 5 bases at J, with 16 bases in the middle. The CDR3 is made up of 16 amino acids. Germline-derived CDR1 and CDR2 are SGHTA and FQGNSA. CDR3 sequence reads: CASSLAARGRKTEAFF. The CDR3 nucleotides are TGTGCCAGCAGCTTAGCGGCCCGGGGGAGAAAGACTGAAGCTTTCTTT.

This rearrangement joins TRBV7-2 to TRBJ2-1, with TRBD2 matching 9 bases. Per germline, CDR1 SGHTA and CDR2 FQGNSA. The V and J ends lost 5 bases and 6 bases, in that order; junction bases with no gene match: 8. The CDR3 has 15 amino acids. CDR3 region: CASSLGIAGANEQFF. CDR3 bases: TGTGCCAGCAGCCTCGGTATAGCGGGGGCCAATGAGCAGTTCTTC.

The chain employs TRBV9 and TRBJ1-1; TRBD1 might be the D (5 bases). The ends were cut back, 3 bases at V and 4 bases at J, with 10 bases in the middle. Germline V gene data show CDR1 as SGDLS and CDR2 as YYNGEE. The CDR3 is made up of 13 amino acids. The CDR3 spells CASSAPGITEAFF. In nucleotides, the CDR3 is TGTGCCAGCAGCGCTCCAGGGATCACTGAAGCTTTCTTT.

The chain links TRBV5-1 to TRBJ1-2; D gene ambiguous. CDR3 size: 14 residues. Per the germline V gene, CDR1 is SGHRS and CDR2 is YFSETQ. With 0 bases removed from V and 1 base from J, the gap between germline ends came to 7 bases. The CDR3 region is CASSLGEINYGYTF. In nucleotides, the CDR3 is TGCGCCAGCAGCTTGGGAGAGATTAACTATGGCTACACCTTC.

This clonotype was seen a handful of times. The CDR3 bases are TGTGCCAGCAGTGAAGATATATGGGGGGCCATAACAAGCTCCTACAATGAGCAGTTCTTC. This gives the protein CASSEDIWGAITSSYNEQFF. The genes are TRBV6-1 and TRBJ2-1, with D perhaps given as TRBD1 or TRBD2 (6 bases each). Germline V gene data show CDR1 as MNHNS and CDR2 as SASEGT. The CDR3 sequence is 20 residues long. Trimming took 1 base from V and 0 from J, leaving 22 bases between them.

This clonotype showed up just a few times. The chain joins TRBV5-1 to TRBJ2-1, with D unresolved. The CDR3 length is 14 residues. Germline V gene sequence: CDR1 SGHRS, CDR2 YFSETQ. V dropped 5 bases and J dropped 4 bases, with 13 bases sitting between them. The CDR3 coding sequence is TGCGCCAGCAGTTTTACAAGTCAATACAATGAGCAGTTCTTC. It encodes CASSFTSQYNEQFF.

This clonotype has more than one count but fewer than ten. The gene calls are TRBV29-1 and TRBJ2-5; 10 bases are a match to TRBD1. CDR1 is SQVTM and CDR2 is ANQGSEA in the germline V gene. Trimming at V came to 4 bases and at J to 5 bases, leaving 4 bases not matched to a gene. The CDR3 is made up of 13 amino acids. CDR3 sequence: CSVGGTGAETQYF. CDR3 DNA: TGCAGCGTTGGTGGGACAGGGGCCGAGACCCAGTACTTC.